Listed below are T cell receptor beta chains from one sample, sequenced in a study of blood T cell repertoires in COVID-19. This table comes from immunoSEQ multiplex PCR, and its TCRdb copy is limited to in-frame clones, with some not included. The table lists more than 400,000 clones, about 90% of them singletons, with under 0.7% in the top ten. Sequenced input: PBMCs or T cells enriched from blood (not recorded which). The receptors originated from a man aged 18 to 29 who had recovered from COVID-19. Each CDR3 is given with its conserved first and last residue. The order of the fields is J gene, D gene, V gene, CDR3 protein, CDR3 DNA. A D gene is named only where the DNA matches it firmly.

>TRBJ1-5|TRBD1|TRBV5-1
CASSLESPGGGQPQHF
TGCGCCAGCAGCTTGGAATCGCCAGGGGGCGGCCAGCCCCAGCATTTT
>TRBJ1-2|TRBD1|TRBV16
CASSPRWDRFFGYTF
TGTGCCAGCAGCCCGAGGTGGGACAGGTTTTTTGGCTACACCTTC
>TRBJ1-5|NA|TRBV18
CASSLAYSYSNQPQHF
TGTGCCAGCTCGTTGGCCTACAGTTATAGCAATCAGCCCCAGCATTTT
>TRBJ1-1|NA|TRBV3-1/TRBV3-2
CASSQVERGYTEAFF
TGTGCCAGCAGCCAAGTTGAGCGGGGGTACACTGAAGCTTTCTTT
>TRBJ1-1|NA|TRBV27
CASSSLDSSNTEAFF
TGTGCCAGCAGTTCCCTGGACAGTTCGAACACTGAAGCTTTCTTT
>TRBJ2-2|NA|TRBV7-9
CASRGGPTGELFF
TGTGCCAGCAGAGGCGGCCCCACCGGGGAGCTGTTTTTT
>TRBJ2-7|NA|TRBV3-1/TRBV3-2
CASSQVRGVQYF
TGTGCCAGCAGCCAGGTTAGGGGTGTGCAGTACTTC
>TRBJ2-6|NA|TRBV2
CASKQGSGANVLTF
TGTGCCAGCAAACAGGGATCTGGGGCCAACGTCCTGACTTTC
>TRBJ1-1|NA|TRBV2
CASRAQMNTEAFF
TGTGCCAGCAGGGCCCAGATGAACACTGAAGCTTTCTTT
>TRBJ1-4|TRBD1|TRBV28
CASRDPGQGHEKLFF
TGTGCCAGCAGAGATCCGGGACAGGGGCATGAAAAACTGTTTTTT
>TRBJ2-2|NA|TRBV19
CASRWTANTGELFF
TGTGCCAGTAGGTGGACAGCGAACACCGGGGAGCTGTTTTTT
>TRBJ1-5|TRBD1|TRBV10-2
CASSEGQVNQPQHF
TGCGCCAGCAGTGAGGGACAGGTCAATCAGCCCCAGCATTTT
>TRBJ1-1|NA|TRBV4-1
CASSQDLGQRATEAFF
TGCGCCAGCAGCCAAGATCTGGGTCAGCGAGCCACTGAAGCTTTCTTT
>TRBJ1-4|NA|TRBV27
CASSLLSSGGHLNEKLFF
TGTGCCAGCAGTTTACTATCCTCTGGAGGGCACCTGAATGAAAAACTGTTTTTT
>TRBJ1-5|TRBD1|TRBV19
CASRFSRGPNQPQHF
TGTGCCAGTAGATTTTCCAGGGGGCCGAATCAGCCCCAGCATTTT
>TRBJ2-5|NA|TRBV18
CASSARQETQYF
TGTGCCAGCTCAGCGAGACAAGAGACCCAGTACTTC
>TRBJ2-7|TRBD1|TRBV2
CASSPLVGTGGPEQYF
TGTGCCAGCAGTCCCCTAGTGGGGACAGGGGGTCCCGAGCAGTACTTC
>TRBJ1-5|NA|TRBV10-3
CAISERYRVDQPQHF
TGTGCCATCAGTGAGAGATACAGGGTTGACCAGCCCCAGCATTTT
>TRBJ2-2|TRBD2|TRBV28
CASSWTSSAGELFF
TGTGCCAGCAGTTGGACTAGCTCGGCCGGGGAGCTGTTTTTT